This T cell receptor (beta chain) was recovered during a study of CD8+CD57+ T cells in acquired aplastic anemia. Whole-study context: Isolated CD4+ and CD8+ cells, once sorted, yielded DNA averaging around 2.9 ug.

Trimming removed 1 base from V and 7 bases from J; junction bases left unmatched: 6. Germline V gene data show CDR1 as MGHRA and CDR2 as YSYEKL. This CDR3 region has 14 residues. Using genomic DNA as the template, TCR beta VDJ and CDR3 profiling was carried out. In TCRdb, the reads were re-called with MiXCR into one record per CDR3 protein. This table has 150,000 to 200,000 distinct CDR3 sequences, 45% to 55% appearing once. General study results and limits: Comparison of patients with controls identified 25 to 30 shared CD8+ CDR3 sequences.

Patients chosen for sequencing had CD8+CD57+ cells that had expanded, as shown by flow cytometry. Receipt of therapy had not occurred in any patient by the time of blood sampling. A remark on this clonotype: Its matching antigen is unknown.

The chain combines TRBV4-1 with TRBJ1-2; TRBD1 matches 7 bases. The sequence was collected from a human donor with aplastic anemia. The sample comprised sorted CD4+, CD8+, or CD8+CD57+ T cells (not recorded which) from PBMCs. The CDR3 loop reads CASSQVAGGGGYTF. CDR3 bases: TGCGCCAGCAGCCAAGTCGCAGGGGGAGGTGGCTACACCTTC.